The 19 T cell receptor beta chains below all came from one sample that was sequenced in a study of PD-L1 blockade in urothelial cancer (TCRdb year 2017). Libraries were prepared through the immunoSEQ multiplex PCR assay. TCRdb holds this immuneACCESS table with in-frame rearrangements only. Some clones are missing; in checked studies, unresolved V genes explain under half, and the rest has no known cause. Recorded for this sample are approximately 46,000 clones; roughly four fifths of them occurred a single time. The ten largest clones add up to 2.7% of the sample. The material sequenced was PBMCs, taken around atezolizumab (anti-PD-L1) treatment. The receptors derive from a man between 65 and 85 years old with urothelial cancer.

CDR3 sequence: CASNPGGMGNQPQHF. CDR3 sequence (DNA): TGTGCCAGCAATCCTGGGGGGATGGGCAATCAGCCCCAGCATTTT. The chain links TRBV28 to TRBJ1-5; D perhaps matches TRBD1 (5 bases). Germline values: CDR1 MDHEN, CDR2 SYDVKM. The CDR3 contains 15 residues. Trimming stripped 7 bases from V and 2 bases from J, with 15 bases between.

The CDR3 sequence is CASSNGGVRVYEQYF. DNA of the CDR3: TGTGCCAGTAGTAACGGAGGGGTACGGGTTTACGAGCAGTACTTC. V gene TRBV19 combines with J gene TRBJ2-7; D possibly corresponds to TRBD2 (6 bases). CDR1 LNHDA and CDR2 SQIVND come from the germline V gene (reference sequence). The CDR3 spans 15 residues. V was shortened by 4 bases and J by 4 bases, with 17 bases between the two germline ends.

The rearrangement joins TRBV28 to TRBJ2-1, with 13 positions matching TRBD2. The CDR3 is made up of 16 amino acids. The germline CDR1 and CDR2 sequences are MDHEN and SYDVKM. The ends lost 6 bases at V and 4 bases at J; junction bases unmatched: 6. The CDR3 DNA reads TGTGCCAGCAGGGTCTCGGGACTAGCGGGATACAATGAGCAGTTCTTC. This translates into CASRVSGLAGYNEQFF.

CDR3 DNA sequence: TGCGCCAGCAGCCAAGATTTGGGGGCGCGGAACACCATATATTTT. Translated, it gives CASSQDLGARNTIYF. The V gene is TRBV4-3, the J gene TRBJ1-3, with TRBD1 as a possible D gene (6 bases). CDR1 and CDR2 from the germline V gene are LGHNA and YSLEER. There are 15 residues in the CDR3. V was cut by 0 bases and J by 7 bases, with 13 bases left in between.

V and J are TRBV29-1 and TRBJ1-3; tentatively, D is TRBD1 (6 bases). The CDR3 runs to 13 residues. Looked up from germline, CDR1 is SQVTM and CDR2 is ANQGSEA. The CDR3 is CGTSTSSGNTIYF. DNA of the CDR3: TGCGGGACAAGCACTTCCTCTGGAAACACCATATATTTT. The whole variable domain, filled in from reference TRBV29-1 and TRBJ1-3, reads SAVISQKPSRDICQRGTSLTIQCQVDSQVTMMFWYRQQPGQSLTLIATANQGSEATYESGFVIDKFPISRPNLTFSTLTVSNMSPEDSSIYLCGTSTSSGNTIYFGEGSWLTVV.

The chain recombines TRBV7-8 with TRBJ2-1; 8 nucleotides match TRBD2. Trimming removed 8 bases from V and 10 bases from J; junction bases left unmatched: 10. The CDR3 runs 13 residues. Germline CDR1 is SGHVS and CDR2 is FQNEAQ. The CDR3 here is CASFVRREDEQFF. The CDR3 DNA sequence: TGTGCCAGCTTCGTTAGGCGGGAGGACGAGCAGTTCTTC.

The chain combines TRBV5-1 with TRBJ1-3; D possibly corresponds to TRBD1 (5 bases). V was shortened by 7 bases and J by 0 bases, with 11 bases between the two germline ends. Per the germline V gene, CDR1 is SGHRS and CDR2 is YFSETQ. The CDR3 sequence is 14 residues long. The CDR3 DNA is TGCGCCAGCTCCGACAGTTCCTCTGGAAACACCATATATTTT. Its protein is CASSDSSSGNTIYF.

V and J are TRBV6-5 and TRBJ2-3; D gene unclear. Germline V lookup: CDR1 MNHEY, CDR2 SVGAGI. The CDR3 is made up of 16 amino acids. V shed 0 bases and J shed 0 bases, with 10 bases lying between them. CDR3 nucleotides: TGTGCCAGCAGTTACTCTTCGCAGTATAGCACAGATACGCAGTATTTT. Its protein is CASSYSSQYSTDTQYF.

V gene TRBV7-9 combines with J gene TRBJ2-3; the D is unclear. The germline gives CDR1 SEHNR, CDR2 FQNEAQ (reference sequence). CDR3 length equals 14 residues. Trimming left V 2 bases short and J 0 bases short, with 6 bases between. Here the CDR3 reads CASSLSLSTDTQYF. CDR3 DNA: TGTGCCAGCAGCTTATCCCTCAGCACAGATACGCAGTATTTT.

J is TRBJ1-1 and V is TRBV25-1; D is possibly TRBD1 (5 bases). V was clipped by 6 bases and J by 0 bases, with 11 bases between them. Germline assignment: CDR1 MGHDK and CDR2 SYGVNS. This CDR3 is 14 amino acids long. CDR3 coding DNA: TGTGCCAGCAGCCAGGCAGGGATGAACACTGAAGCTTTCTTT. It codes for CASSQAGMNTEAFF.

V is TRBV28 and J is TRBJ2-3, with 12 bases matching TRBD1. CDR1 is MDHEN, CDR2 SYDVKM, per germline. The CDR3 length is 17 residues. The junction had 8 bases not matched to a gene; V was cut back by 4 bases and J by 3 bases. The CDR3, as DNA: TGTGCCAGCAGTTCTCCCGGGACAGGGGGCGTGACAGATACGCAGTATTTT. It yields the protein CASSSPGTGGVTDTQYF.

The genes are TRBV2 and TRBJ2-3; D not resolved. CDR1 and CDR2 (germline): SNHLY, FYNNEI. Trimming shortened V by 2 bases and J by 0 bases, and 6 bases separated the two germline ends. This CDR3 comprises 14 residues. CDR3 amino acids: CASSELRSTDTQYF. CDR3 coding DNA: TGTGCCAGCAGTGAACTCAGGAGCACAGATACGCAGTATTTT.

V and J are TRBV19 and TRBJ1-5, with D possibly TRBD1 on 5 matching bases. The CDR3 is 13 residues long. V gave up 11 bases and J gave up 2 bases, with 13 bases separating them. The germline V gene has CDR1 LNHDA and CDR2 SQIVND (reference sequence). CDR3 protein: CAGGGTGNQPQHF. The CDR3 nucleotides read TGTGCCGGCGGTGGGACTGGCAATCAGCCCCAGCATTTT.

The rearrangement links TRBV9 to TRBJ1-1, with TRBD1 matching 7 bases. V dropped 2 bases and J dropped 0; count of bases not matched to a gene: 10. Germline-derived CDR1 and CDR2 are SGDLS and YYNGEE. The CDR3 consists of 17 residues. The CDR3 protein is CASSVEPSTGLNTEAFF. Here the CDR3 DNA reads TGTGCCAGCAGCGTCGAGCCATCGACAGGGCTGAACACTGAAGCTTTCTTT.

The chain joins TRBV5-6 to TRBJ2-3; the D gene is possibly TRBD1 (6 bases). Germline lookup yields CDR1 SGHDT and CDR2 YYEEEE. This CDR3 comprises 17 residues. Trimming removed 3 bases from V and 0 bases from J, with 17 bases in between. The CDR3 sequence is CASSSRLTGLSTDTQYF. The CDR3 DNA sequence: TGTGCCAGCAGCTCCCGCCTGACAGGCCTTAGCACAGATACGCAGTATTTT. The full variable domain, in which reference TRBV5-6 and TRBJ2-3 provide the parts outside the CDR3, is DAGVTQSPTHLIKTRGQQVTLRCSPKSGHDTVSWYQQALGQGPQFIFQYYEEEERQRGNFPDRFSGHQFPNYSSELNVNALLLGDSALYLCASSSRLTGLSTDTQYFGPGTRLTVL.

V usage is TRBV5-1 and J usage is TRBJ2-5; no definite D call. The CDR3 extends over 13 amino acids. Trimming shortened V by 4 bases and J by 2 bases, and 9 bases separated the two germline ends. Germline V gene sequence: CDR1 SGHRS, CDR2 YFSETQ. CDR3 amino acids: CASSKRLQETQYF. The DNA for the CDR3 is TGCGCCAGCAGCAAGCGTTTACAAGAGACCCAGTACTTC.

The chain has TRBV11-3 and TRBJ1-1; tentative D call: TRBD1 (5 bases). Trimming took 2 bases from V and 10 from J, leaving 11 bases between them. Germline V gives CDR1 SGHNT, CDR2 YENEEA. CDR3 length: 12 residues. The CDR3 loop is CASSLQGSGAFF. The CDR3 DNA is TGTGCCAGCAGCTTACAGGGATCAGGAGCTTTCTTT.

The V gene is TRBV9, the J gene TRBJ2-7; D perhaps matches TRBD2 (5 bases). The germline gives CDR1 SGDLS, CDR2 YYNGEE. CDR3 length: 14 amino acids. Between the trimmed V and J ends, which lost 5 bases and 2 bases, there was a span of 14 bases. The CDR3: CASSPAGIPYEQYF. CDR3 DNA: TGTGCCAGCAGTCCTGCCGGGATTCCCTACGAGCAGTACTTC. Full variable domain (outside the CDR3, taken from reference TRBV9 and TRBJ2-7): DSGVTQTPKHLITATGQRVTLRCSPRSGDLSVYWYQQSLDQGLQFLIQYYNGEERAKGNILERFSAQQFPDLHSELNLSSLELGDSALYFCASSPAGIPYEQYFGPGTRLTVT.

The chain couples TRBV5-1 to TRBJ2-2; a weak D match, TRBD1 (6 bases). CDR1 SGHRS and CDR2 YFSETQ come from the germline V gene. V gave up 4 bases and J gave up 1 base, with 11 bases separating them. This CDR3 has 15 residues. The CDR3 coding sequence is TGCGCCAGCAGCCCGGACAGCTGGAACACCGGGGAGCTGTTTTTT. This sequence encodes CASSPDSWNTGELFF.